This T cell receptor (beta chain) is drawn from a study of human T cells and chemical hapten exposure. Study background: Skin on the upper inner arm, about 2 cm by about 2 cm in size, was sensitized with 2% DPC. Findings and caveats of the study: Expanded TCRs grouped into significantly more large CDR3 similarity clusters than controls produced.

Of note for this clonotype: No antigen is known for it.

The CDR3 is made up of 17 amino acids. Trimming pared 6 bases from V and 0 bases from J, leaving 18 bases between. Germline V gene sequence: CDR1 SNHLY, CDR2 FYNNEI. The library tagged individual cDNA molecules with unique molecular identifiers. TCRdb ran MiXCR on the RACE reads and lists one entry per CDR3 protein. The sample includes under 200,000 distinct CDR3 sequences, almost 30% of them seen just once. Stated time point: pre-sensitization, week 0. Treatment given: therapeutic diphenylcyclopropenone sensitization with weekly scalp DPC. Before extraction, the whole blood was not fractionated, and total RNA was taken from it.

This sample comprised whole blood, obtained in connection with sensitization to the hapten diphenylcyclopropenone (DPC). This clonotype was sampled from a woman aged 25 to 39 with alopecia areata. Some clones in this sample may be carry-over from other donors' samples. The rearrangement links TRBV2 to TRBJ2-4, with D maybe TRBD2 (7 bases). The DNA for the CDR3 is TGTGCCAGCAGGACGGTTGGGGGGGGCGAAGCCAAAAACATTCAGTACTTC. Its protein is CASRTVGGGEAKNIQYF. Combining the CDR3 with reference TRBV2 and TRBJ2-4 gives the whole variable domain EPEVTQTPSHQVTQMGQEVILRCVPISNHLYFYWYRQILGQKVEFLVSFYNNEISEKSEIFDDQFSVERPDGSNFTLKIRSTKLEDSAMYFCASRTVGGGEAKNIQYFGAGTRLSVL.